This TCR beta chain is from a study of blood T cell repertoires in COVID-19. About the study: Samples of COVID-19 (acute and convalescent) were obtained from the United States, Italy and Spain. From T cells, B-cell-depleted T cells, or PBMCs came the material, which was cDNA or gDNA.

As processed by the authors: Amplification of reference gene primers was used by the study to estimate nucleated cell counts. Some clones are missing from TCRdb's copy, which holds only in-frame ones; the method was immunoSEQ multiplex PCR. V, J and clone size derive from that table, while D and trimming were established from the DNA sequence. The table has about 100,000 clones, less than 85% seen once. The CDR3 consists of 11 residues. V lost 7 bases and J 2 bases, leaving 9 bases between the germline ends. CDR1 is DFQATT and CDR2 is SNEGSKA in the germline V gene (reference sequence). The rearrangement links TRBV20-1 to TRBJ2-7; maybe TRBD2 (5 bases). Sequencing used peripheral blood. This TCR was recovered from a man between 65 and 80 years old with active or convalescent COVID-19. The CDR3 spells CSGRGPYEQYF. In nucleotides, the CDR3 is TGCAGTGGACGAGGGCCCTACGAGCAGTACTTC.